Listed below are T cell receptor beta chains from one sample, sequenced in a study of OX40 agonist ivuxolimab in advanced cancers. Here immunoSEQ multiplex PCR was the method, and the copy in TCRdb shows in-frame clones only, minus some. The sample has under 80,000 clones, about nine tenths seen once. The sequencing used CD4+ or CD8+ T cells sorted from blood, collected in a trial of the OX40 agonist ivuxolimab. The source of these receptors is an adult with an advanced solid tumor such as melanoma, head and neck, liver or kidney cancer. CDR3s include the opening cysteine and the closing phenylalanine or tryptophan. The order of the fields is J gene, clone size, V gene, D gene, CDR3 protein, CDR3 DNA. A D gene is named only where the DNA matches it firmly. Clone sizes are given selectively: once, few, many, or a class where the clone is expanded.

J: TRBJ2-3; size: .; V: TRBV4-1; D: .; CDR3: CASSQAPRGSTDTQYF; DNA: TGCGCCAGCAGCCAAGCCCCCCGGGGTAGCACAGATACGCAGTATTTT
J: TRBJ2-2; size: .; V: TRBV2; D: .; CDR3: CASSGGETGELFF; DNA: TGTGCCAGCAGTGGGGGTGAAACCGGGGAGCTGTTTTTT
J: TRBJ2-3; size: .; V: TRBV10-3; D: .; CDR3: CAIKAAEGTQYF; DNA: TGTGCCATCAAGGCCGCCGAAGGTACGCAGTATTTT
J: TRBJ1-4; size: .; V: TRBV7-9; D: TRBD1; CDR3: CASSFYGTGFKEKLFF; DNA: TGTGCCAGCAGCTTTTACGGGACAGGGTTTAAAGAAAAACTGTTTTTT
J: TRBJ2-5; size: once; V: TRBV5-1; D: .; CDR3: CASSQKETQYF; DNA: TGCGCCAGCAGCCAGAAAGAGACCCAGTACTTC
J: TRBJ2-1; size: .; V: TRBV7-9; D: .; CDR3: CASSLWGGSSYNEQFF; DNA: TGTGCCAGCAGCTTATGGGGGGGCAGCTCCTACAATGAGCAGTTCTTC
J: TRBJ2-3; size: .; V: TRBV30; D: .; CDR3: CAGTLGGNTDTQYF; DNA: TGTGCCGGGACTCTAGGGGGAAACACAGATACGCAGTATTTT
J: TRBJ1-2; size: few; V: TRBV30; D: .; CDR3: CAWKERQYGYTF; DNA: TGTGCCTGGAAGGAAAGGCAGTATGGCTACACCTTC
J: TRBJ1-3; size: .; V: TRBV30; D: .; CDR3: CAWTRRGPPSGNTIYF; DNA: TGTGCCTGGACCCGCCGGGGTCCCCCCTCTGGAAACACCATATATTTT
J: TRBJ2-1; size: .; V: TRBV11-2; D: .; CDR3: CASSSSGGINEQFF; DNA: TGTGCCAGCAGCTCCTCCGGGGGAATCAATGAGCAGTTCTTC
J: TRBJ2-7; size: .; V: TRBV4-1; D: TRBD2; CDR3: CASSLLSGTSGSLVSEQYF; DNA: TGCGCCAGCAGTCTACTTTCCGGGACTAGCGGGAGTTTGGTATCCGAGCAGTACTTC
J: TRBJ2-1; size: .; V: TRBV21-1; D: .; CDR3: CASSKDASGSPDEQFF; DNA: TGTGCCAGCAGCAAAGATGCTAGCGGGAGTCCCGATGAGCAGTTCTTC
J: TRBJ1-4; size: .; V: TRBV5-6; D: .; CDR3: CASSFRSANEKLFF; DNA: TGTGCCAGCAGCTTCAGGTCGGCTAATGAAAAACTGTTTTTT
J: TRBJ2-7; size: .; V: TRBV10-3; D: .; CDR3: CAISGSPAYEQYF; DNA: TGTGCCATCAGTGGGTCCCCAGCCTACGAGCAGTACTTC
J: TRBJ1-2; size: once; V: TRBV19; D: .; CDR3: CASSIWRGYGYTF; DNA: TGTGCCAGTAGTATTTGGAGAGGTTATGGCTACACCTTC
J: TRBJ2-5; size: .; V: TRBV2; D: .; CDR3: CASSGVQETQYF; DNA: TGTGCCAGCAGCGGGGTTCAAGAGACCCAGTACTTC
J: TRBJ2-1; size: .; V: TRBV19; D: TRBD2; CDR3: CASSIVTSGGASPYNEQFF; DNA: TGTGCCAGTAGTATAGTAACTAGCGGGGGGGCGTCACCCTACAATGAGCAGTTCTTC